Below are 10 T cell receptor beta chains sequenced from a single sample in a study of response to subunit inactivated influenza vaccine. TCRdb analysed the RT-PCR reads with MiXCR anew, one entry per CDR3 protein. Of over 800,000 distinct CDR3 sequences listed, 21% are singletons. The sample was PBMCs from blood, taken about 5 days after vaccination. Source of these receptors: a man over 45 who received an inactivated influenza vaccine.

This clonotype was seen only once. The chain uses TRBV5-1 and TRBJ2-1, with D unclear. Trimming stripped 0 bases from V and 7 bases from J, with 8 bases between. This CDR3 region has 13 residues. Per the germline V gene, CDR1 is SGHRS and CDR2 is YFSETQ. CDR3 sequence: CASSLEAFNEQFF. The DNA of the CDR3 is TGCGCCAGCAGCTTGGAGGCCTTTAATGAGCAGTTCTTC.

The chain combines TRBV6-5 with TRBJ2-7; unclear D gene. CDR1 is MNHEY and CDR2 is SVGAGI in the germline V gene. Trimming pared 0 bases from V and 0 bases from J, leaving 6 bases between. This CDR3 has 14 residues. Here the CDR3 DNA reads TGTGCCAGCAGTTACTCGGGCAACTCCTACGAGCAGTACTTC. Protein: CASSYSGNSYEQYF.

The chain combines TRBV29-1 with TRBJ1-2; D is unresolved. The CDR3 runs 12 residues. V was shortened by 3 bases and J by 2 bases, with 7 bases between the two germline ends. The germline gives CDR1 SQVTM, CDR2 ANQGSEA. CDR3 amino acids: CSVEGRNYGYTF. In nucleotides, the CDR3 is TGCAGCGTTGAGGGCAGAAACTATGGCTACACCTTC.

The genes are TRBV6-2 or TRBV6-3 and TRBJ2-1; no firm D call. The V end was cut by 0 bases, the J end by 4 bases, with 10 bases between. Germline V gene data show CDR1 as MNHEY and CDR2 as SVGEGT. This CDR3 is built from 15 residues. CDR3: CASSYSLISYNEQFF. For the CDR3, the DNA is TGTGCCAGCAGTTACTCCCTCATCTCATACAATGAGCAGTTCTTC.

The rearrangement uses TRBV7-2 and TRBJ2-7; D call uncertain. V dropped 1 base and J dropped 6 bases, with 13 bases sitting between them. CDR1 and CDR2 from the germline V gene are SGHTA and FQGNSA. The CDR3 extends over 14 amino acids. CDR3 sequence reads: CASSLVTAATEQYF. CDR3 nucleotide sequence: TGTGCCAGCAGCTTAGTGACTGCGGCTACCGAGCAGTACTTC.

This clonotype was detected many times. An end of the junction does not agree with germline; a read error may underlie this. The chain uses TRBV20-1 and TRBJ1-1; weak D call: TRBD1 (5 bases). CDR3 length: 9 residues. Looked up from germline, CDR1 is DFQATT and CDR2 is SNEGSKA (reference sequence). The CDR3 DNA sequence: TGCAGCGAGGACACCGAAGCTTTCTTT. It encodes CSEDTEAFF.

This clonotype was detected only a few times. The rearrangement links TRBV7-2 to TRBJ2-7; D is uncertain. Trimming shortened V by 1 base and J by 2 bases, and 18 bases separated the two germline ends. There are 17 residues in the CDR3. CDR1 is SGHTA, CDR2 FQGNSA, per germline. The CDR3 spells CASSLGGGDYLAYEQYF. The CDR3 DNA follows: TGTGCCAGCAGCTTAGGGGGTGGGGATTATCTTGCCTACGAGCAGTACTTC.

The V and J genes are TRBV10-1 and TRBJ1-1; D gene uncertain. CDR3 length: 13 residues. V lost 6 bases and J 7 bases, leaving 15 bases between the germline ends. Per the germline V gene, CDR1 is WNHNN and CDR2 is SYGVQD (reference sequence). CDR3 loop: CASRLGVDGEAFF. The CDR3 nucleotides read TGCGCCAGCAGGTTGGGCGTGGATGGTGAAGCTTTCTTT.

The CDR3 coding sequence is TGTGCCACCAGCAGAGATCCCGACAGGGGCTCAGTGGGCTATGGCTACACCTTC. As protein: CATSRDPDRGSVGYGYTF. V usage is TRBV15 and J usage is TRBJ1-2; 8 bases align to TRBD1. The CDR3 sequence is 18 residues long. Germline CDR1 reads LNHNV; CDR2 reads YYDKDF (reference sequence). J lost 4 bases, V lost 0 bases, and 13 bases had no gene match.

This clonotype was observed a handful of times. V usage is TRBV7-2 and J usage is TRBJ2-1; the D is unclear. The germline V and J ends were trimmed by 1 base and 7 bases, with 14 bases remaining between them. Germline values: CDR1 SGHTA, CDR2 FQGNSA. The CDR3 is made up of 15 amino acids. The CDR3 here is CASSLEGTVINEQFF. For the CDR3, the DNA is TGTGCCAGCAGCTTAGAGGGCACAGTGATAAATGAGCAGTTCTTC. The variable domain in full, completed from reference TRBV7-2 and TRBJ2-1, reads GAGVSQSPSNKVTEKGKDVELRCDPISGHTALYWYRQSLGQGLEFLIYFQGNSAPDKSGLPSDRFSAERTGGSVSTLTIQRTQQEDSAVYLCASSLEGTVINEQFFGPGTRLTVL.